Below, one TCR beta chain is given with its context. This sample is part of a study of control samples from healthy donors and cancer patients. Repertoires were generated with immunoSEQ multiplex PCR, while TCRdb's copy carries only in-frame clones and drops some. The data show about 190,000 clones, with 91% seen just once and approximately 2% held by the top ten. The CDR3 contains 14 residues. CDR1 GTSNPN and CDR2 SVGIG come from the germline V gene (reference sequence). V shed 0 bases, J shed 9 bases, and the junction held 10 bases outside the gene matches. The chain joins TRBV30 to TRBJ1-2; 7 bases are shared with TRBD1. This clonotype originated in a man aged 25-45 years in good health. Sequencing was done on a sample of blood. CDR3 DNA: TGTGCCTGGAGTGTGGGACAGCTTGGGGGGAGCTACACCTTC. Its translation: CAWSVGQLGGSYTF. Filled out from reference TRBV30 and TRBJ1-2, the complete variable domain reads SQTIHQWPATLVQPVGSPLSLECTVEGTSNPNLYWYRQAAGRGLQLLFYSVGIGQISSEVPQNLSASRPQDRQFILSSKKLLLSDSGFYLCAWSVGQLGGSYTFGSGTRLTVV.